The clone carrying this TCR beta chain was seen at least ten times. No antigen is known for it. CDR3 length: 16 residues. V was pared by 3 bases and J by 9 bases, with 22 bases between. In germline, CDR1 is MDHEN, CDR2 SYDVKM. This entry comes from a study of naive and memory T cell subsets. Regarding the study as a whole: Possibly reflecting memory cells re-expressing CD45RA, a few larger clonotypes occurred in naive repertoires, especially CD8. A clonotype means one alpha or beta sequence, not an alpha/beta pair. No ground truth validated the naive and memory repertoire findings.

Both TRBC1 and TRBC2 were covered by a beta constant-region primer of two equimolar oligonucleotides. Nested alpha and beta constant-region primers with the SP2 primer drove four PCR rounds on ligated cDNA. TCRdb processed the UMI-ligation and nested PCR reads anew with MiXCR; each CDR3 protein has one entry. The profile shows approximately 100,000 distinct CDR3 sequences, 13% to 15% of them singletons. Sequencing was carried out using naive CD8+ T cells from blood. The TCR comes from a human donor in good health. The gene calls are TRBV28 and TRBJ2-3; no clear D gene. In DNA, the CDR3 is TGTGCCAGCAGTTTTATCGAGCTCCCAACCTCAGGAACGCAGTATTTT. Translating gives CASSFIELPTSGTQYF.